This T cell receptor (beta chain) was observed in a study of blood T cell repertoires in COVID-19. About the study: Sites in the United States, Italy and Spain provided acute and convalescent COVID-19 samples.

Libraries were prepared by immunoSEQ multiplex PCR; TCRdb keeps only in-frame clonotypes and omits some of them. The sample carries roughly 390,000 clones, about 85% recorded once. This clonotype was sampled from a woman aged 18 to 35 with acute or convalescent COVID-19. Sample: peripheral blood.

The CDR3 DNA reads TGTGCCACGAAGCGGGACAGGGGTTACAATGAGCAGTTCTTC. Its translation is CATKRDRGYNEQFF. The chain carries TRBV28 and TRBJ2-1, with 10 bases that match TRBD1. The length of the CDR3 is 14 residues. Germline CDR1 and CDR2: MDHEN and SYDVKM. Trimming took 10 bases from V and 4 from J; bases not matched to a gene: 7.